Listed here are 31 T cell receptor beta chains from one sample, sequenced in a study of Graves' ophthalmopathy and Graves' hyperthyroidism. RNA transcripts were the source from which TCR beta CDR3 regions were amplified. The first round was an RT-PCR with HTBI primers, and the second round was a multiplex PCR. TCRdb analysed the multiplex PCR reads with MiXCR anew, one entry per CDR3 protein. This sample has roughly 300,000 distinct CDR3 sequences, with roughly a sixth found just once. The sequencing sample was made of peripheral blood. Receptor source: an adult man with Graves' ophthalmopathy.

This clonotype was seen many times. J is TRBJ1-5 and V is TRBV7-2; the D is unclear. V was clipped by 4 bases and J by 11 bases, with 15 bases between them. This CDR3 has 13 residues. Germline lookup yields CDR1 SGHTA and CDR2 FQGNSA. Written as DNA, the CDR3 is TGTGCCAGCAGCTCCGACATCACCCAAGCCCAGCATTTT. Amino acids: CASSSDITQAQHF.

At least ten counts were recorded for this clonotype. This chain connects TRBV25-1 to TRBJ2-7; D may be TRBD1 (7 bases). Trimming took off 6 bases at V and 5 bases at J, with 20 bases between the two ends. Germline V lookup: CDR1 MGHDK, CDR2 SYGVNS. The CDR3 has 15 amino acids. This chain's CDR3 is CASRPPGGQFHEQYF. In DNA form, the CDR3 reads TGTGCCAGCAGGCCCCCAGGGGGGCAGTTCCACGAGCAGTACTTC.

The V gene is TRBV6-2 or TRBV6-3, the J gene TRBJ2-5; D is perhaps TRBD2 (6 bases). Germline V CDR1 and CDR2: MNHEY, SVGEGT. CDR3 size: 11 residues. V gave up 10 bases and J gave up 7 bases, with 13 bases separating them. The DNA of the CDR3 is TGTGCCACCTACCTGGGGGGGACCCAGTACTTC. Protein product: CATYLGGTQYF.

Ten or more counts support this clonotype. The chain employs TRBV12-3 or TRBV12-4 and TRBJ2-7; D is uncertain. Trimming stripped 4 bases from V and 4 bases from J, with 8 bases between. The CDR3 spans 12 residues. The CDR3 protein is CASSYVAYEQYF. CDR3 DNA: TGTGCCAGCAGTTACGTTGCATACGAGCAGTACTTC.

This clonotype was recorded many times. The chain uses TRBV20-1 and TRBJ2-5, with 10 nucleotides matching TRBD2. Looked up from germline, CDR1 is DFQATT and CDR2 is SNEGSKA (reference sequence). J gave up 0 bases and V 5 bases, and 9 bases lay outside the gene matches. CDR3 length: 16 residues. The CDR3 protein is CSALRVAGGHQETQYF. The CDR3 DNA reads TGCAGTGCTTTAAGAGTAGCGGGGGGCCACCAAGAGACCCAGTACTTC.

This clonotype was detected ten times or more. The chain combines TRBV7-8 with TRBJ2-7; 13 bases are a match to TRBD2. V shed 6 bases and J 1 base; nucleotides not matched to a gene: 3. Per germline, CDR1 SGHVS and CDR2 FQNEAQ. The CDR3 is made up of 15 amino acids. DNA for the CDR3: TGTGCCAGCAGTCCGACTAGCGGGGGGTCCTACGAGCAGTACTTC. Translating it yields CASSPTSGGSYEQYF.

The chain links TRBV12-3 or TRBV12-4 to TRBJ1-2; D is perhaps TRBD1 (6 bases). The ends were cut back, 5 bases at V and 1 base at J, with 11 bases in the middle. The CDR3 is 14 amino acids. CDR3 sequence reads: CASSADRINYGYTF. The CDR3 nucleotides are TGTGCCAGCAGTGCCGACAGGATTAACTATGGCTACACCTTC.

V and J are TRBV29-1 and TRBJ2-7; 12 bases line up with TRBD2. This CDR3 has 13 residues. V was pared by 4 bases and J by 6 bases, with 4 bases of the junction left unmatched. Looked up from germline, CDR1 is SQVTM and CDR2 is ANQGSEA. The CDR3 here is CSVGTSGVVEQYF. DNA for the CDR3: TGCAGCGTTGGGACTAGCGGGGTCGTCGAGCAGTACTTC.

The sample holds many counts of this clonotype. This CDR3 is CASSSYRIQGSTEAFF. The CDR3 nucleotides read TGTGCCAGCAGTAGTTACCGAATACAGGGCAGCACTGAAGCTTTCTTT. The chain employs TRBV27 and TRBJ1-1, with D possibly being TRBD1 (6 bases). V lost 5 bases to trimming and J lost 4 bases, with 20 bases between them. This CDR3 is built from 16 residues. The V gene's germline CDR1 is MNHEY and CDR2 SMNVEV (reference sequence).

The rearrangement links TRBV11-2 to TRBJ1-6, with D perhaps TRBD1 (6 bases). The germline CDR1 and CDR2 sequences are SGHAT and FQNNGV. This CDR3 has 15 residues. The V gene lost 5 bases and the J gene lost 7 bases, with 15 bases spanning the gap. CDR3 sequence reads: CASSTLTGTNSPLHF. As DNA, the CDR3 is TGTGCCAGCAGCACTCTTACAGGGACGAATTCACCCCTCCACTTT.

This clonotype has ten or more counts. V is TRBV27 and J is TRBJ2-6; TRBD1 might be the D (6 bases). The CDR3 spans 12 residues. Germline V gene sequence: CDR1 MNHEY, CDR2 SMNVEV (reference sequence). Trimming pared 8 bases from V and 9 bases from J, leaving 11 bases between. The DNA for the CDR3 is TGTGCCAGCGGCCGACAGGTCAACGTCCTGACTTTC. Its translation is CASGRQVNVLTF.

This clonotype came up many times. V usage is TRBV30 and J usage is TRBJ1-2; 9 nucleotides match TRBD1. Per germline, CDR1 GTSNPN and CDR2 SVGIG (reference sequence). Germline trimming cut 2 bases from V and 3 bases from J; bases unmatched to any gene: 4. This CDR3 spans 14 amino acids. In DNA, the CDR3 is TGTGCCTGGAGTATGGGACAGGGAGACTATGGCTACACCTTC. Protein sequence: CAWSMGQGDYGYTF.

The CDR3 DNA follows: TGTGCCAGCTCACCATTGACGAACACCGGGGAGCTGTTTTTT. It is translated as CASSPLTNTGELFF. The chain joins TRBV18 to TRBJ2-2; D remains unclear. The CDR3 covers 14 residues. The germline gives CDR1 KGHSH, CDR2 LQKENI. V lost 2 bases to trimming and J lost 0 bases, with 4 bases between them.

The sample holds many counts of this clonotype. The CDR3 here is CASSVGGTVSYEQYF. In nucleotides, the CDR3 is TGTGCCAGCAGCGTAGGTGGTACAGTCTCCTACGAGCAGTACTTC. The chain uses TRBV9 and TRBJ2-7; D unclear. The CDR3 consists of 15 residues. V gave up 0 bases and J gave up 0 bases, with 10 bases separating them. CDR1 and CDR2 (germline): SGDLS, YYNGEE.

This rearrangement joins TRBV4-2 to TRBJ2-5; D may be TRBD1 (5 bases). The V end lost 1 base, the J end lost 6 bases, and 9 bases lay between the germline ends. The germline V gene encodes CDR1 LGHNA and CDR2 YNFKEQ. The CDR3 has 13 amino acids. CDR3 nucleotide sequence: TGTGCCAGCAGCCAAGGGCCAGGGCAGACCCAGTACTTC. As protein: CASSQGPGQTQYF.

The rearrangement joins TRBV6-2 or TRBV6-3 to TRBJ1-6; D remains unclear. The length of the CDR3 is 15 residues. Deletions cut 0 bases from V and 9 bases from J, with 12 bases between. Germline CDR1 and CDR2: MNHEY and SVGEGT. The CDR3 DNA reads TGTGCCAGCAGTTACTCGATGGGGTCGGGTTCACCCCTCCACTTT. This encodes CASSYSMGSGSPLHF.

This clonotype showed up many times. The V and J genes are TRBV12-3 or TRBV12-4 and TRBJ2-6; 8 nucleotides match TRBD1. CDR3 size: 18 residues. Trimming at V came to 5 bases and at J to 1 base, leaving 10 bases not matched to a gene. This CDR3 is CASSLRDRIESGANVLTF. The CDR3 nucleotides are TGTGCCAGCAGTCTCCGGGACAGGATCGAGTCTGGGGCCAACGTCCTGACTTTC.

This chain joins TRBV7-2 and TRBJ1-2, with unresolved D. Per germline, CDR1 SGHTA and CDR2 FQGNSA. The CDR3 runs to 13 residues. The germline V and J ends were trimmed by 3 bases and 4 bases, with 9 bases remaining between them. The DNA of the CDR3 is TGTGCCAGCAGCTTGGACGGACTCTATGGCTACACCTTC. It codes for CASSLDGLYGYTF. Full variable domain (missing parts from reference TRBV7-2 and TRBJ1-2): GAGVSQSPSNKVTEKGKDVELRCDPISGHTALYWYRQSLGQGLEFLIYFQGNSAPDKSGLPSDRFSAERTGGSVSTLTIQRTQQEDSAVYLCASSLDGLYGYTFGSGTRLTVV.

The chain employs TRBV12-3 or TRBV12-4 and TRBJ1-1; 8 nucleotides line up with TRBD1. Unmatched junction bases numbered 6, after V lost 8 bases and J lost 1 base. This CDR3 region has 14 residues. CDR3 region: CASQMGQENTEAFF. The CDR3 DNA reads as TGTGCCAGCCAAATGGGACAGGAGAACACTGAAGCTTTCTTT.

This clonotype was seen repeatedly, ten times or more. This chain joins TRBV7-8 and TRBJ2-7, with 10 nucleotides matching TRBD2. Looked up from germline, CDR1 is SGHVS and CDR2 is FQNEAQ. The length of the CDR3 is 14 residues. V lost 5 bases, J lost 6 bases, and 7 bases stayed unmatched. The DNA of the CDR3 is TGTGCCAGCAGCACACTAGCGGGAAGAACCGAGCAGTACTTC. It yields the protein CASSTLAGRTEQYF.

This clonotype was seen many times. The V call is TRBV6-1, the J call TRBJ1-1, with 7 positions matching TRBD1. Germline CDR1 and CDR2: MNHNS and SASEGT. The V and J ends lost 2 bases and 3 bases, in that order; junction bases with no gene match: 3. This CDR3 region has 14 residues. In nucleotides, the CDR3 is TGTGCCAGCAGTGAAACAGGGGAGGACACTGAAGCTTTCTTT. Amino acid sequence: CASSETGEDTEAFF.

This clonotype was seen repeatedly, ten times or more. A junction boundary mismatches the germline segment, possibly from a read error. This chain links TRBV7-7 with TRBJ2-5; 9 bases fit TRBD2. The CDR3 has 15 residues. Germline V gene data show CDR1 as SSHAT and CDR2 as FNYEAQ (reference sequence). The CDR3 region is CASSLARREGETQYF. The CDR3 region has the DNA TGTGCTAGCAGCTTAGCACGGCGGGAGGGGGAGACCCAGTACTTC.

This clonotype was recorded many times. CDR3 region: CSASRPERGEETQYF. The CDR3 DNA is TGCAGTGCTAGTAGACCCGAGCGGGGGGAAGAGACCCAGTACTTC. V is TRBV20-1 and J is TRBJ2-5, with 9 bases identical to TRBD2. The CDR3 contains 15 residues. With V trimmed by 3 bases and J by 3 bases, 8 bases remained unmatched. CDR1 and CDR2 (germline): DFQATT, SNEGSKA (reference sequence).

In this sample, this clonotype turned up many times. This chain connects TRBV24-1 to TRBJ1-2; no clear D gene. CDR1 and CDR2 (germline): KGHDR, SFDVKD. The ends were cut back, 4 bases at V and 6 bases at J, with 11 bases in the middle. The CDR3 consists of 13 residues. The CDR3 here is CATSERGMDGYTF. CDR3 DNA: TGTGCCACCAGTGAACGGGGAATGGATGGCTACACCTTC.

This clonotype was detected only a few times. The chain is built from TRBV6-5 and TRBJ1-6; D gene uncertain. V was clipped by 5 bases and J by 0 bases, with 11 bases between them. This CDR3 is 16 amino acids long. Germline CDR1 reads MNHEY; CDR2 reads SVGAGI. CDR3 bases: TGTGCCAGCAGTCACGGACCGAGCTCCTATAATTCACCCCTCCACTTT. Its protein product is CASSHGPSSYNSPLHF.

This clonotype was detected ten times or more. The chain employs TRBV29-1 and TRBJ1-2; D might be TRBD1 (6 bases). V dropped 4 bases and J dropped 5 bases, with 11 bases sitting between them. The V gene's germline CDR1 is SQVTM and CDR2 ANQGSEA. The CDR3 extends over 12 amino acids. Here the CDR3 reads CSVGGQGYGYTF. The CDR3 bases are TGCAGCGTTGGGGGGCAGGGGTATGGCTACACCTTC.

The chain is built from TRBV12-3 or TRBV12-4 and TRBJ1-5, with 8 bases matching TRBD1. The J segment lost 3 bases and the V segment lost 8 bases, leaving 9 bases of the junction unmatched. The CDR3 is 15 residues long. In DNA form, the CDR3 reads TGTGCCAGCGGATTGGGGACAGGTTCCAATCAGCCCCAGCATTTT. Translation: CASGLGTGSNQPQHF.

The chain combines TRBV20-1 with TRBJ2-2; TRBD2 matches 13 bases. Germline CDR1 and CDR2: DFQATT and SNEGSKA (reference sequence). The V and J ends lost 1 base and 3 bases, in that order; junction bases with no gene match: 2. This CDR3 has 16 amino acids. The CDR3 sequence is CSARAGLAGDTGELFF. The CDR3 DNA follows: TGCAGTGCTAGAGCCGGACTAGCGGGGGACACCGGGGAGCTGTTTTTT.

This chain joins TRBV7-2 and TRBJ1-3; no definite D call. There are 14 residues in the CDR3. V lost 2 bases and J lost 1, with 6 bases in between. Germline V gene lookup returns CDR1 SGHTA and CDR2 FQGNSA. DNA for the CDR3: TGTGCCAGCAGCTTATTGCGGTCTGGAAACACCATATATTTT. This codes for CASSLLRSGNTIYF. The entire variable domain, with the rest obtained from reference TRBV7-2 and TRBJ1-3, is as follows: GAGVSQSPSNKVTEKGKDVELRCDPISGHTALYWYRQSLGQGLEFLIYFQGNSAPDKSGLPSDRFSAERTGGSVSTLTIQRTQQEDSAVYLCASSLLRSGNTIYFGEGSWLTVV.

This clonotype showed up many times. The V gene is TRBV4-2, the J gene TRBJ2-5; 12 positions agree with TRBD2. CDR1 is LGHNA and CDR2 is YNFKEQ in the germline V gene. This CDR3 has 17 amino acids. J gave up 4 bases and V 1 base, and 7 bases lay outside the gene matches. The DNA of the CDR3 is TGTGCCAGCAGCCAAGGCAGACTAGCGGGGGCCGGAGAGACCCAGTACTTC. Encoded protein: CASSQGRLAGAGETQYF.

CDR3 sequence: CASRRGSLGNQPQHF. The CDR3 DNA sequence: TGTGCCAGCAGGAGGGGGTCCCTCGGCAATCAGCCCCAGCATTTT. The chain joins TRBV28 to TRBJ1-5; D may be TRBD1 (6 bases). Looked up from germline, CDR1 is MDHEN and CDR2 is SYDVKM. V was shortened by 6 bases and J by 2 bases, with 14 bases between the two germline ends. This CDR3 contains 15 residues.